The 26 T cell receptor beta chains reported below all come from one sample, sequenced in a study of T cell changes during pregnancy in multiple sclerosis. Produced via immunoSEQ multiplex PCR; TCRdb's table is partial and in-frame only. The data show roughly 100,000 clones, roughly 90% seen once. Source: peripheral blood, taken after pregnancy. These receptors were taken from a female donor with multiple sclerosis, enrolled in a pregnancy study.

V and J are TRBV4-1 and TRBJ2-4, with TRBD2 matching 8 bases. Germline V lookup: CDR1 MGHRA, CDR2 YSYEKL. This CDR3 is 17 amino acids long. Losses at the gene ends were 1 base for V and 0 bases for J; bases not matched to a gene: 5. This chain's CDR3 is CASSQGPGGVAKNIQYF. The CDR3 nucleotides are TGCGCCAGCAGCCAAGGTCCGGGGGGGGTAGCCAAAAACATTCAGTACTTC.

The chain recombines TRBV7-6 with TRBJ1-5; possible D gene TRBD1, 6 bases. The germline gives CDR1 SGHVS, CDR2 FNYEAQ. The CDR3 has 15 residues. V was shortened by 1 base and J by 6 bases, with 13 bases between the two germline ends. The CDR3 bases are TGTGCCAGCAGCTTAGGGGGGGGCTTGGGTCAGCCCCAGCATTTT. Its translation: CASSLGGGLGQPQHF.

The chain has TRBV27 and TRBJ2-2, with 7 bases lining up with TRBD1. This CDR3 contains 15 residues. Germline CDR1 MNHEY, CDR2 SMNVEV (reference sequence). V was pared by 0 bases and J by 6 bases, with 4 bases of the junction left unmatched. As DNA, the CDR3 is TGTGCCAGCAGTTTATCGACAGGGTACGCCGGGGAGCTGTTTTTT. It encodes CASSLSTGYAGELFF.

This clone came up once. The V and J genes are TRBV9 and TRBJ2-7; D uncertain. The CDR3 extends over 13 amino acids. Germline assignment: CDR1 SGDLS and CDR2 YYNGEE. The V end lost 2 bases, the J end lost 3 bases, and 9 bases lay between the germline ends. The CDR3 is CASSVRDNYEQYF. The DNA of the CDR3 is TGTGCCAGCAGCGTCCGAGACAACTACGAGCAGTACTTC.

This clone occurred a few times. V usage is TRBV29-1 and J usage is TRBJ2-7; 7 positions agree with TRBD1. The CDR3 sequence is 13 residues long. The junction had 6 bases not matched to a gene; V was cut back by 6 bases and J by 1 base. Germline-derived CDR1 and CDR2 are SQVTM and ANQGSEA. The CDR3 here is CSVYMTGSYEQYF. The CDR3 DNA follows: TGCAGCGTCTACATGACAGGGTCCTACGAGCAGTACTTC.

V usage is TRBV7-9 and J usage is TRBJ2-1; 7 bases line up with TRBD1. The germline gives CDR1 SEHNR, CDR2 FQNEAQ (reference sequence). The CDR3 runs 11 residues. Trimming at V came to 5 bases and at J to 10 bases, leaving 2 bases not matched to a gene. CDR3 amino acids: CASSMTGEQFF. In nucleotides, the CDR3 is TGTGCCAGCAGCATGACAGGGGAGCAGTTCTTC.

The chain is built from TRBV19 and TRBJ2-7; the match to TRBD1 covers 9 bases. The CDR3 contains 13 residues. V shed 6 bases, J shed 3 bases, and the junction held 3 bases outside the gene matches. The germline V gene encodes CDR1 LNHDA and CDR2 SQIVND (reference sequence). The CDR3 is CASRGTGSYEQYF. In DNA, the CDR3 is TGTGCCAGTAGGGGGACAGGGAGCTACGAGCAGTACTTC.

The J gene is TRBJ2-1, the V gene TRBV5-4, with D maybe TRBD2 (6 bases). Looked up from germline, CDR1 is SGHNT and CDR2 is YYREEE (reference sequence). Between the trimmed V and J ends, which lost 4 bases and 4 bases, there was a span of 9 bases. The CDR3 length is 13 residues. As DNA, the CDR3 is TGTGCCAGCAGCCCGGAGGGGTACAATGAGCAGTTCTTC. It specifies CASSPEGYNEQFF. The complete variable domain, with remaining parts taken from reference TRBV5-4 and TRBJ2-1, reads ETGVTQSPTHLIKTRGQQVTLRCSSQSGHNTVSWYQQALGQGPQFIFQYYREEENGRGNFPPRFSGLQFPNYSSELNVNALELDDSALYLCASSPEGYNEQFFGPGTRLTVL.

The chain uses TRBV6-1 and TRBJ2-7; 8 nucleotides agree with TRBD2. Germline V gene sequence: CDR1 MNHNS, CDR2 SASEGT. With V trimmed by 1 base and J by 5 bases, 4 bases remained unmatched. This CDR3 region has 14 residues. The CDR3 DNA reads as TGTGCCAGCAGTGAAGTCGGGGGGGTGGACGAGCAGTACTTC. It codes for CASSEVGGVDEQYF.

The J gene is TRBJ2-1, the V gene TRBV19; TRBD2 aligns across 11 bases. Germline trimming cut 3 bases from V and 3 bases from J; bases unmatched to any gene: 13. CDR1 LNHDA and CDR2 SQIVND come from the germline V gene (reference sequence). The CDR3 has 19 residues. The CDR3 DNA is TGTGCCAGTAGTATCTATGGGGTTAGCGGGGGGGCGCGCTACAATGAGCAGTTCTTC. It encodes CASSIYGVSGGARYNEQFF.

This rearrangement joins TRBV6-4 to TRBJ2-3; 7 bases align to TRBD2. Trimming cost V 6 bases and J 3 bases; bases outside gene matches: 9. The V gene's germline CDR1 is MRHNA and CDR2 SNTAGT. There are 15 residues in the CDR3. The CDR3 loop is CASSSDRGGTDTQYF. The CDR3 DNA sequence: TGTGCCAGCAGCAGCGACCGCGGGGGTACAGATACGCAGTATTTT.

The chain joins TRBV7-8 to TRBJ1-2; no clear D gene. CDR1 and CDR2 from the germline V gene are SGHVS and FQNEAQ. Trimming removed 0 bases from V and 3 bases from J, with 20 bases in between. There are 18 residues in the CDR3. The CDR3 sequence: CASSLALIGIGRDYGYTF. In DNA, the CDR3 is TGTGCCAGCAGCTTAGCGCTAATTGGTATAGGGAGGGACTATGGCTACACCTTC.

This clone was observed a single time. The CDR3 nucleotides read TGTGCCAGCAGCTTGGAAGCCCTAACTCTAGCGGGGGATCACACCGGGGAGCTGTTTTTT. Translation gives CASSLEALTLAGDHTGELFF. The J gene is TRBJ2-2, the V gene TRBV5-4, with 10 bases aligning to TRBD2. The CDR3 sequence is 20 residues long. Germline V gives CDR1 SGHNT, CDR2 YYREEE (reference sequence). V gave up 0 bases and J gave up 3 bases; unmatched junction bases: 14. Using reference TRBV5-4 and TRBJ2-2 for the parts outside the CDR3, the full variable domain is ETGVTQSPTHLIKTRGQQVTLRCSSQSGHNTVSWYQQALGQGPQFIFQYYREEENGRGNFPPRFSGLQFPNYSSELNVNALELDDSALYLCASSLEALTLAGDHTGELFFGEGSRLTVL.

The chain is built from TRBV27 and TRBJ2-7; 14 nucleotides match TRBD2. V was pared by 5 bases and J by 2 bases, with 14 bases of the junction left unmatched. This CDR3 is built from 19 residues. Germline CDR1 reads MNHEY; CDR2 reads SMNVEV (reference sequence). The CDR3 coding sequence is TGTGCCAGCAGTCCCCGACTAGCGGGGGGGCCCGTTCGAGCCTACGAGCAGTACTTC. Translation: CASSPRLAGGPVRAYEQYF.

The chain is built from TRBV10-1 and TRBJ1-5; no clear D gene. The CDR3 totals 13 residues. Deletions cut 4 bases from V and 5 bases from J, with 9 bases between. Germline CDR1 is WNHNN and CDR2 is SYGVQD (reference sequence). The CDR3 sequence is CASSAAGYQPQHF. The CDR3 DNA reads as TGCGCCAGCAGTGCTGCAGGTTATCAGCCCCAGCATTTT.

This chain connects TRBV6-5 to TRBJ2-1, with D maybe TRBD1 (5 bases). The V end was cut by 2 bases, the J end by 7 bases, with 12 bases between. The CDR3 consists of 14 residues. Germline loops: CDR1 MNHEY, CDR2 SVGAGI. CDR3 DNA sequence: TGTGCCAGCAGTTACCAATCAGGGTCGAATGAGCAGTTCTTC. The encoded protein is CASSYQSGSNEQFF.

The chain has TRBV7-6 and TRBJ1-6; a possible D gene is TRBD1 (5 bases). The V gene lost 5 bases and the J gene lost 3 bases, with 11 bases spanning the gap. This CDR3 spans 15 amino acids. Germline V gene sequence: CDR1 SGHVS, CDR2 FNYEAQ. CDR3 sequence: CASSHRPLYNSPLHF. CDR3 sequence (DNA): TGTGCCAGCAGCCACAGGCCCCTCTATAATTCACCCCTCCACTTT. Variable domain in full (rest from reference TRBV7-6 and TRBJ1-6): GAGVSQSPRYKVTKRGQDVALRCDPISGHVSLYWYRQALGQGPEFLTYFNYEAQQDKSGLPNDRFSAERPEGSISTLTIQRTEQRDSAMYRCASSHRPLYNSPLHFGNGTRLTVT.

This clone has only one observation. The rearrangement links TRBV6-1 to TRBJ1-1; D remains unclear. Trimming took 6 bases from V and 4 from J, leaving 12 bases between them. The CDR3 is made up of 13 amino acids. Germline V lookup: CDR1 MNHNS, CDR2 SASEGT. In DNA form, the CDR3 reads TGTGCCAGCAGAATTTCTTTAGCCACTGAAGCTTTCTTT. This sequence encodes CASRISLATEAFF.

In its sample, this clone was seen once. The V and J genes are TRBV4-1 and TRBJ2-1, with 9 bases lining up with TRBD2. This CDR3 comprises 19 residues. Trimming cost V 4 bases and J 4 bases; bases outside gene matches: 17. Germline-derived CDR1 and CDR2 are MGHRA and YSYEKL. CDR3 nucleotides: TGCGCCAGCAGCCCCCGGGCTAGCGGGGAGAAAGGTCCTTACAATGAGCAGTTCTTC. It encodes CASSPRASGEKGPYNEQFF.

The chain uses TRBV10-3 and TRBJ1-3; D possibly corresponds to TRBD1 (5 bases). Germline V lookup: CDR1 ENHRY, CDR2 SYGVKD. The CDR3 sequence is 19 residues long. V lost 0 bases to trimming and J lost 0 bases, with 18 bases between them. The CDR3 DNA reads as TGTGCCATCAGTGAGTCATTAGGTGTGACAGTCCCCTCTGGAAACACCATATATTTT. It specifies CAISESLGVTVPSGNTIYF.

The chain employs TRBV7-9 and TRBJ2-5; 13 nucleotides match TRBD2. The CDR3 sequence is 19 residues long. V shed 5 bases, J shed 1 base, and the junction held 13 bases outside the gene matches. Germline V gives CDR1 SEHNR, CDR2 FQNEAQ (reference sequence). CDR3 loop: CASSEAVTSGGLTQETQYF. The CDR3 DNA reads as TGTGCCAGCAGCGAAGCCGTGACTAGCGGGGGGCTAACCCAAGAGACCCAGTACTTC. Looking up the rest from reference TRBV7-9 and TRBJ2-5 gives the full variable domain: DTGVSQNPRHKITKRGQNVTFRCDPISEHNRLYWYRQTLGQGPEFLTYFQNEAQLEKSRLLSDRFSAERPKGSFSTLEIQRTEQGDSAMYLCASSEAVTSGGLTQETQYFGPGTRLLVL.

This clone was seen once. The chain carries TRBV7-6 and TRBJ2-2, with D perhaps TRBD1 (7 bases). Germline V gene sequence: CDR1 SGHVS, CDR2 FNYEAQ. This CDR3 has 16 amino acids. V dropped 1 base and J dropped 6 bases, with 15 bases sitting between them. CDR3 sequence: CASSLEPDRRAGELFF. CDR3 bases: TGTGCCAGCAGCTTAGAGCCGGACAGGAGGGCCGGGGAGCTGTTTTTT.

V and J are TRBV9 and TRBJ1-2, with D possibly TRBD1 on 5 matching bases. Germline CDR1 SGDLS, CDR2 YYNGEE. The CDR3 is 16 amino acids. Between the trimmed V and J ends, which lost 3 bases and 4 bases, there was a span of 19 bases. The CDR3 DNA follows: TGTGCCAGCAGCGACCCAGGGTTTGGGGTAGGCTATGGCTACACCTTC. Translating it yields CASSDPGFGVGYGYTF. The variable domain in full, with the rest retrieved from reference TRBV9 and TRBJ1-2, is DSGVTQTPKHLITATGQRVTLRCSPRSGDLSVYWYQQSLDQGLQFLIQYYNGEERAKGNILERFSAQQFPDLHSELNLSSLELGDSALYFCASSDPGFGVGYGYTFGSGTRLTVV.

V is TRBV7-9 and J is TRBJ1-3; tentatively, D is TRBD1 (6 bases). CDR3 size: 15 residues. Germline assignment: CDR1 SEHNR and CDR2 FQNEAQ (reference sequence). The germline V and J ends were trimmed by 0 bases and 3 bases, with 9 bases remaining between them. DNA of the CDR3: TGTGCCAGCAGCTTAGCCCTGACAGGTGGAAACACCATATATTTT. Protein: CASSLALTGGNTIYF.

V gene TRBV27 combines with J gene TRBJ2-1; 8 positions match TRBD2. Looked up from germline, CDR1 is MNHEY and CDR2 is SMNVEV (reference sequence). The CDR3 sequence is 15 residues long. With 3 bases clipped from V and 0 bases from J, the junction kept 1 base outside the gene matches. The DNA of the CDR3 is TGTGCCAGCAGTTTGCGGGGGGTCTCCTACAATGAGCAGTTCTTC. Its protein is CASSLRGVSYNEQFF.

The rearrangement joins TRBV4-2 to TRBJ2-1; 7 bases line up with TRBD2. The V and J ends lost 0 bases and 0 bases, in that order; junction bases with no gene match: 2. The V gene's germline CDR1 is LGHNA and CDR2 YNFKEQ. The CDR3 has 16 amino acids. CDR3 residues: CASSQEIAGSYNEQFF. CDR3 nucleotide sequence: TGTGCCAGCAGCCAAGAAATAGCGGGCTCCTACAATGAGCAGTTCTTC.